This T cell receptor beta chain is drawn from a study of T cell repertoires in cytomegalovirus infection. The wider study: The study used recently identified HLA-C-restricted and well-studied HLA-B-restricted CMV epitopes. Based on public TCR beta signatures, there were indications of CMV infection and of a matching HLA type. Notes on the study in general: CMV-specific HLA-C-restricted TCR beta clonotypes dominated the ex vivo response. Frequencies of public TCR beta families were cumulated, and this identified carriers of CMV plus the relevant HLA.

CDR1 is MDHEN and CDR2 is SYDVKM in the germline V gene. After removal of 5 bases from V and 3 bases from J, the junction contained 11 bases not matched to a gene. This CDR3 is built from 17 residues. MiXCR, run by TCRdb on the reads, gives a single entry per CDR3 protein. The profile shows approximately 500,000 distinct CDR3 sequences, 30% to 40% of them singletons. This clonotype came up many times. No antigen is known for it. This chain joins TRBV28 and TRBJ2-5; 11 bases align to TRBD2. The sample consisted of cultured PBMCs, taken from culture after CMV antigen stimulation. This TCR derives from a human donor in good health (CMV status not recorded). Some clones in this sample may be carry-over from other donors' samples. Here the CDR3 reads CASSRTFPGLAEETQYF. For the CDR3, the DNA is TGTGCCAGCAGTCGCACCTTCCCGGGACTAGCGGAAGAGACCCAGTACTTC.